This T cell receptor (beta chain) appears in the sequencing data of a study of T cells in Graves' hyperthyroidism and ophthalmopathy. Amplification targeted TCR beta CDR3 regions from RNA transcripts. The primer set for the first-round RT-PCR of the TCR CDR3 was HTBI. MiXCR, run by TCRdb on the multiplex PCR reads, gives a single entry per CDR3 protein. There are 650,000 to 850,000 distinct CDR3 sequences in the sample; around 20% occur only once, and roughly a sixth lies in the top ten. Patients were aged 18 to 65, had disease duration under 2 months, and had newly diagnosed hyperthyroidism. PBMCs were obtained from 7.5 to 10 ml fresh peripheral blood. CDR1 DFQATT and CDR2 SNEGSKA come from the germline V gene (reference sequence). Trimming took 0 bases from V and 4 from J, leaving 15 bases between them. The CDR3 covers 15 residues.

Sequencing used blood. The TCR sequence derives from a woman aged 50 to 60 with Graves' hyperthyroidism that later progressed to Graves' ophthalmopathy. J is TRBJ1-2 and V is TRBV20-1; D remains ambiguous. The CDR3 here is CSARDIQFPFYGYTF. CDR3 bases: TGCAGTGCTAGAGATATTCAGTTCCCTTTCTATGGCTACACCTTC.